Following are 8 T cell receptor beta chains from one sample sequenced in a study of response to subunit inactivated influenza vaccine. TCRdb recomputed calls from the RT-PCR reads with MiXCR, one row per CDR3 protein. The sample holds about 700,000 distinct CDR3 sequences; around 14% are singletons and the top ten take approximately 7%. The sample in question was PBMCs from blood, obtained less than 15 days before vaccination. All receptors derive from a middle-aged man who received an inactivated influenza vaccine.

The chain employs TRBV7-9 and TRBJ2-3; D gene unclear. V was pared by 2 bases and J by 5 bases, with 8 bases between. In germline, CDR1 is SEHNR, CDR2 FQNEAQ (reference sequence). The CDR3 contains 13 residues. CDR3 coding DNA: TGTGCCAGCAGCTTAAACATCCTAGATACGCAGTATTTT. It specifies CASSLNILDTQYF.

This chain connects TRBV28 to TRBJ1-2; D is unresolved. The V gene lost 2 bases and the J gene lost 3 bases, with 13 bases spanning the gap. Germline-derived CDR1 and CDR2 are MDHEN and SYDVKM. There are 15 residues in the CDR3. CDR3 sequence: CASSLGSDSYYGYTF. The CDR3 nucleotides are TGTGCCAGCAGTTTAGGGTCCGATTCTTACTATGGCTACACCTTC.

This clonotype has a handful of counts. The J gene is TRBJ2-7, the V gene TRBV12-3 or TRBV12-4, with a weak D call TRBD1 (6 bases). This CDR3 contains 13 residues. The germline V and J ends were trimmed by 6 bases and 6 bases, with 15 bases remaining between them. CDR3 in amino acids: CASSQQTGGEQYF. The CDR3 nucleotides are TGTGCCAGCAGCCAACAGACAGGTGGCGAGCAGTACTTC.

In its sample, this clonotype was seen a few times. The chain uses TRBV5-5 and TRBJ2-2, with D possibly being TRBD1 (6 bases). CDR3 length: 15 amino acids. Trimming removed 0 bases at V and 6 bases at J, with 12 bases between. Looked up from germline, CDR1 is SGHKS and CDR2 is YYEKEE (reference sequence). CDR3: CASSLGAGVPGELFF. The CDR3 DNA follows: TGTGCCAGCAGCTTGGGGGCAGGGGTTCCCGGGGAGCTGTTTTTT.

This clonotype was seen only a few times. The rearrangement joins TRBV4-2 to TRBJ1-2; unclear D gene. CDR1 is LGHNA and CDR2 is YNFKEQ in the germline V gene. CDR3 length: 13 amino acids. Trimming left V 4 bases short and J 3 bases short, with 9 bases between. The CDR3 DNA reads TGTGCCAGCAGCCGTCCTATGGACTATGGCTACACCTTC. Translated: CASSRPMDYGYTF.

The chain joins TRBV3-1 to TRBJ2-1; no firm D call. Germline-derived CDR1 and CDR2 are LGHDT and YNNKEL (reference sequence). This CDR3 is built from 16 residues. Trimming took off 4 bases at V and 0 bases at J, with 13 bases between the two ends. In DNA form, the CDR3 reads TGTGCCAGCAGCCCGGCTCGAGCCAGCTCCTACAATGAGCAGTTCTTC. This sequence encodes CASSPARASSYNEQFF.

The rearrangement uses TRBV2 and TRBJ2-5; D gene uncertain. V lost 6 bases and J 2 bases, leaving 10 bases between the germline ends. The CDR3 spans 13 residues. Germline V gives CDR1 SNHLY, CDR2 FYNNEI. CDR3 sequence (DNA): TGTGCCAGCAGGGTTCAGCGTCAAGAGACCCAGTACTTC. It is translated as CASRVQRQETQYF.

This clonotype was detected ten times or more. The gene calls are TRBV7-9 and TRBJ2-7; TRBD1 agrees at 8 bases. Germline V gene sequence: CDR1 SEHNR, CDR2 FQNEAQ (reference sequence). The ends lost 5 bases at V and 3 bases at J; junction bases unmatched: 3. This CDR3 spans 13 amino acids. CDR3 nucleotide sequence: TGTGCCAGCAGCATCGGACAGGGCTACGAGCAGTACTTC. Encoded protein: CASSIGQGYEQYF.